The source of this TCR beta chain is a study of human T cells and chemical hapten exposure. As for time point: patch test 3, about 24 weeks after DPC sensitization. The treatment here: therapeutic diphenylcyclopropenone sensitization with weekly scalp DPC. Total RNA extraction was carried out from unfractionated whole blood. V was shortened by 7 bases and J by 8 bases, with 17 bases between the two germline ends. From germline, CDR1 is SQVTM and CDR2 ANQGSEA. The CDR3 extends over 12 amino acids. This clonotype was found a few times. TCRdb itself ran the RACE reads through MiXCR, one entry per CDR3 protein. The table records 90,000 to 110,000 distinct CDR3 sequences, 34% of them present only once.

The chain uses TRBV29-1 and TRBJ1-1; D is undetermined. The TCR originated in a man in his forties or fifties with alopecia areata. Some clones in this sample may be carry-over from other donors' samples. The source was whole blood, collected in connection with sensitization to the hapten diphenylcyclopropenone (DPC). CDR3 bases: TGCAGCGCAAGTTGGGTCACTAAGGAAGCTTTCTTT. Its protein is CSASWVTKEAFF.